This T cell receptor (beta chain) comes out of a study of T cell clonality in common variable immunodeficiency (dated by TCRdb to the mid-2010s). Overall study results and their limits: Compared with healthy controls, CVID subjects showed increased TCRbeta clonality (t-test p = 0.018), a feature most characteristic of about a third of subjects. According to the authors, figuring out what caused the increased clonality in CVID would require sequencing the repertoires of T cell subpopulations. Despite equal DNA input, controls averaged approximately 77,000 unique sequences per sample versus 30,000 to 40,000 in CVID samples. Fewer TCRbeta clones were shared among CVID subjects than among healthy controls (p < 0.0001). CVID TCRbeta sequences were reported to have fewer deletions and N-nucleotide insertions and to lack highly modified clones with 13 or more V deletions. Patient heterogeneity within the CVID cohort put limits on correlating repertoire features with clinical complications.

Germline trimming amounts to 6 bases on V and 2 bases on J, with 5 as the count of junction bases outside the gene matches. The germline V gene sets CDR1 to MNHEY and CDR2 to SVGEGT. The CDR3 contains 16 residues, cysteine and phenylalanine counted. Of the CDR3's DNA, 39 bases were read; they are in frame from base 1. For sequencing, equivalent amounts of genomic DNA were input from CVID and control samples. For every sample, a 60 bp segment covering the rearranged TCRbeta CDR3 region was amplified and then sequenced. TCRbeta amplification used the immunoSEQ assay, a bias-corrected multiplex PCR with high-throughput sequencing. The published analysis was carried out like this. Each unique nucleotide sequence was treated as a clone and annotated with V, D and J genes, copy number and frequency. Sequences were labeled productive if in frame, and non-productive if out of frame or containing stop codons. Clonality was calculated from Shannon's entropy as previously described. The predicted amino acid sequences of productive clones were used to derive the mean CDR3 Kyte-Doolittle hydropathy. Hierarchical clustering of scaled V gene usage was performed with the R hclust function using Manhattan distance and complete linkage. Sharing of clones by CDR3 amino acid sequence was evaluated by resampling 12 repertoires per group over 100 rounds. The repertoires were searched for about 70 published EBV-specific TCRbeta sequences and some 250 published CMV-specific TCRbeta sequences. Two CVID samples that yielded fewer than 10,000 sequences were excluded from the analysis, so approximately 40 CVID repertoires were retained. TCRdb mirrors the immuneACCESS table, restricted to in-frame sequences. Some clones are absent from its copies; in checked studies, under half trace to an unresolved V gene, and the reason for the others is unknown. Clone size and V and J calls were adopted from that table, with D and trimming inferred from the DNA. The table for this sample lists about 52,000 clones, none of them counted only once. Of the sample, 3% to 3.5% falls within the top ten clones.

This clone occurred many times. What antigen it recognizes has not been identified. The read ends 3 residues early relative to the CDR3; the germline J gene fills the gap. Most CVID patients and most healthy controls were of Caucasian heritage. Heparinized peripheral whole blood samples of about 4.5 to 8.5 ml were obtained from each donor. Genomic DNA from adults with common variable immune deficiency (CVID) and from healthy adult controls was used to sequence TCRbeta CDR3 repertoires. The control group was made up of about 22 healthy adult volunteers (about 10 male and around 12 female) whose ages ranged from 23 to 66 years, with a mean age of approximately 31. Diluted blood was density-centrifuged over Hypaque 1077 or Ficoll-Paque to isolate peripheral blood mononuclear cells. Genomic DNA was extracted from unsorted mononuclear cells by Qiagen column purification or by a centrifugation-based method.

Sequencing was done on a sample of peripheral blood mononuclear cells. The clonotype comes from a person aged 18 to 70 in good health. The V and J segments used are TRBV6-2 or TRBV6-3 and TRBJ2-5; the junction holds 14 bases that match TRBD2. The part of the CDR3 DNA that was read is TGTGCCAGCAGACTCGGACTAGCGGGAGGTCAAGAGACC. It is translated as CASRLGLAGGQET. The whole CDR3 region reads CASRLGLAGGQETQYF.